The 15 T cell receptor beta chains reported below all come from one sample, sequenced in a study of identical twins. TCRdb reanalysed the 5' RACE reads using MiXCR and keeps one entry per CDR3 protein. The table records more than 350,000 distinct CDR3 sequences, approximately 9.1% of them present only once. The sample consisted of naive T cells sorted from blood. These receptors were collected from a woman aged 45-60 years in good health.

V is TRBV5-1 and J is TRBJ2-1; D perhaps matches TRBD2 (6 bases). This CDR3 has 15 amino acids. CDR1 and CDR2 from the germline V gene are SGHRS and YFSETQ. Deletions cut 0 bases from V and 10 bases from J, with 17 bases between. The CDR3 loop is CASSLAGTHSLEQFF. The CDR3 DNA reads as TGCGCCAGCAGCTTGGCCGGGACTCATTCTCTAGAGCAGTTCTTC. Full variable domain (outside the CDR3, taken from reference TRBV5-1 and TRBJ2-1): KAGVTQTPRYLIKTRGQQVTLSCSPISGHRSVSWYQQTPGQGLQFLFEYFSETQRNKGNFPGRFSGRQFSNSRSEMNVSTLELGDSALYLCASSLAGTHSLEQFFGPGTRLTVL.

This clonotype was counted ten times or more. One junction end does not reproduce the germline sequence, and a read error may be involved. This chain joins TRBV5-1 and TRBJ1-1; D is unclear. This CDR3 has 12 residues. Germline V gene lookup returns CDR1 SGHRS and CDR2 YFSETQ. CDR3 nucleotides: TGCGCCAGCAGCTTGGTCTACACCGAAGCTTTCTTT. Encoded protein: CASSLVYTEAFF.

This clonotype was counted at least ten times. This chain links TRBV5-1 with TRBJ2-2, with D possibly TRBD2 on 5 matching bases. The CDR3 length is 19 residues. Per germline, CDR1 SGHRS and CDR2 YFSETQ. V was clipped by 4 bases and J by 5 bases, with 27 bases between them. For the CDR3, the DNA is TGCGCCAGCAGCGCTTCTCCACCATCCGTACAAGGAGGTACCGGGGAGCTGTTTTTT. This encodes CASSASPPSVQGGTGELFF.

This clonotype was seen many times. V and J are TRBV7-6 and TRBJ1-1; possibly TRBD1 for D (5 bases). Germline CDR1 and CDR2: SGHVS and FNYEAQ. This CDR3 is built from 17 residues. V lost 5 bases to trimming and J lost 5 bases, with 24 bases between them. CDR3 region: CASSGRGQGVKSTEAFF. DNA of the CDR3: TGTGCCAGCAGCGGAAGAGGGCAGGGTGTTAAATCGACTGAAGCTTTCTTT.

This chain joins TRBV20-1 and TRBJ2-4; D remains ambiguous. Germline CDR1 and CDR2: DFQATT and SNEGSKA (reference sequence). Trimming took off 3 bases at V and 0 bases at J, with 6 bases between the two ends. The CDR3 totals 13 residues. The CDR3 nucleotides read TGCAGTGCTAGGTGGCTAGCCAAAAACATTCAGTACTTC. It yields the protein CSARWLAKNIQYF.

This clonotype was seen a few times. The chain uses TRBV27 and TRBJ2-1, with TRBD2 matching over 14 bases. The germline CDR1 and CDR2 sequences are MNHEY and SMNVEV (reference sequence). V trimming: 3 bases; J trimming: 9 bases; junction bases outside the gene matches: 10. The CDR3 is 17 amino acids. This CDR3 is CASSLIRLAGGKGEQFF. The CDR3 DNA is TGTGCCAGCAGTTTGATCCGACTAGCGGGAGGGAAGGGTGAGCAGTTCTTC.

This chain connects TRBV25-1 to TRBJ2-2; D gene unclear. Germline CDR1 is MGHDK and CDR2 is SYGVNS. Trimming cost V 0 bases and J 6 bases, with 8 bases left between them. This CDR3 region has 14 residues. The CDR3 nucleotides read TGTGCCAGCAGTGAATATCGTTCCTCCGGGGAGCTGTTTTTT. Translation gives CASSEYRSSGELFF.

This clonotype has ten or more counts. The CDR3 is CSVDVPGAGPQHF. In nucleotides, the CDR3 is TGCAGCGTTGATGTACCGGGGGCCGGGCCCCAGCATTTT. The chain has TRBV29-1 and TRBJ1-5, with TRBD1 as a possible D gene (6 bases). Per germline, CDR1 SQVTM and CDR2 ANQGSEA. The CDR3 contains 13 residues. Trimming removed 3 bases from V and 9 bases from J, with 15 bases in between.

This clonotype was counted ten times or more. This chain links TRBV6-6 with TRBJ2-3; D tentatively fits TRBD1 or TRBD2 (5 bases each). Per the germline V gene, CDR1 is MNHNY and CDR2 is SVGAGI (reference sequence). The CDR3 covers 12 residues. V was cut by 8 bases and J by 6 bases, with 12 bases left in between. CDR3 sequence: CASGDPGDTQYF. The DNA for the CDR3 is TGTGCCAGCGGGGACCCAGGTGATACGCAGTATTTT.

This clonotype was seen repeatedly, ten times or more. The CDR3 reads CSTDRESYNEQFF. As DNA, the CDR3 is TGCAGTACCGACAGGGAATCCTACAATGAGCAGTTCTTC. This chain joins TRBV20-1 and TRBJ2-1; 7 positions agree with TRBD1. The germline V gene has CDR1 DFQATT and CDR2 SNEGSKA (reference sequence). V was clipped by 8 bases and J by 1 base; unmatched bases: 5. The CDR3 consists of 13 residues.

The sample holds a few counts of this clonotype. This chain joins TRBV28 and TRBJ1-4; 7 positions agree with TRBD1. The trim removed 6 bases at V and 7 bases at J, leaving 17 bases unmatched. Germline V gene lookup returns CDR1 MDHEN and CDR2 SYDVKM. The CDR3 length is 17 residues. The CDR3: CASSPRTGWGMGEKLFF. CDR3 DNA: TGTGCCAGCAGCCCTAGGACAGGCTGGGGTATGGGTGAAAAACTGTTTTTT.

This clonotype was counted between two and nine times. The chain employs TRBV24-1 and TRBJ2-1, with TRBD2 matching over 7 bases. This CDR3 spans 14 amino acids. V shed 3 bases, J shed 10 bases, and the junction held 8 bases outside the gene matches. Looked up from germline, CDR1 is KGHDR and CDR2 is SFDVKD. CDR3 in DNA: TGTGCCACCAGTGATGGCCCGGGAGGCTGGGAGCAGTTCTTC. This codes for CATSDGPGGWEQFF.

This clonotype has at least ten counts. CDR3 bases: TGTGCCAGCAGTCTTCCCCGTGAGGAGCAGTTCTTC. Amino acid sequence: CASSLPREEQFF. This rearrangement joins TRBV27 to TRBJ2-1; no firm D call. CDR3 length: 12 amino acids. With 5 bases removed from V and 10 bases from J, the gap between germline ends came to 12 bases. Per germline, CDR1 MNHEY and CDR2 SMNVEV (reference sequence).

In its sample, this clonotype was seen a few times. The rearrangement joins TRBV29-1 to TRBJ2-3, with 7 nucleotides matching TRBD1. J was trimmed by 6 bases and V by 6 bases; bases with no gene match: 3. The germline V gene has CDR1 SQVTM and CDR2 ANQGSEA. The CDR3 sequence is 11 residues long. CDR3 in DNA: TGCAGCGTACTACAGGGGGATACGCAGTATTTT. Its translation is CSVLQGDTQYF.

The chain employs TRBV20-1 and TRBJ2-2; 12 nucleotides match TRBD1. V lost 5 bases to trimming and J lost 6 bases; unmatched junction nucleotides: 7. This CDR3 spans 15 amino acids. The germline gives CDR1 DFQATT, CDR2 SNEGSKA (reference sequence). The CDR3 loop is CSASTGTGGPGELFF. In DNA, the CDR3 is TGCAGTGCTTCCACCGGGACAGGGGGCCCCGGGGAGCTGTTTTTT.